This T cell receptor (beta chain) derives from a study of blood T cells in healthy people across ages. Using a J-beta primer mix together with a sample-barcoded 5' primer, a second PCR was run for about 6 to 12 cycles. TCRdb re-derived calls from the 5' RACE reads in MiXCR, one entry per CDR3 protein. The table records fewer than 1.5 million distinct CDR3 sequences, around two fifths of them present only once. CDR1 and CDR2 from the germline V gene are SGHTA and FQGNSA. The CDR3 totals 15 residues. A note on this clonotype: One end of the junction does not line up with germline, which may come from a read error.

The TCR originated in a woman under 30 in good health. What was sequenced was blood. The genes are TRBV7-2 and TRBJ2-5; 15 nucleotides match TRBD2. CDR3 DNA: TGTGTCAGCAGCGGACTAGCGGGAGGGCAAGAGACCCAGTACTTC. Encoded protein: CVSSGLAGGQETQYF.